This T cell receptor (beta chain) was observed in a study of T cell repertoires in cytomegalovirus infection. Overall study: CMV epitopes used comprised recently identified HLA-C-restricted ones and well-studied HLA-B-restricted ones. Evidence of both CMV infection and a matching HLA type came from public TCR beta signatures. Study-level results: CMV carriers with the relevant HLA were identified by cumulative public TCR beta family frequency.

TCRdb used MiXCR to reprocess the reads, holding one entry per CDR3 protein. Of 84,000 or so distinct CDR3 sequences listed, roughly 44% are singletons. Of note for this clonotype: What it recognizes is unknown.

The CDR3 has 15 residues. Germline assignment: CDR1 SGHRS and CDR2 YFSETQ. The junction had 10 bases not matched to a gene; V was cut back by 4 bases and J by 6 bases. Sequenced material: CD8+ T cells from cultured PBMCs, taken from culture after CMV antigen stimulation. This rearrangement joins TRBV5-1 to TRBJ2-1; 7 nucleotides agree with TRBD2. The sequence derives from a human donor in good health (CMV status not recorded). Some clones in this sample may be carry-over from other donors' samples. For the CDR3, the DNA is TGCGCCAGCAGCCCAGGACTAGGGGTGCCCAATGAGCAGTTCTTC. Residues: CASSPGLGVPNEQFF.